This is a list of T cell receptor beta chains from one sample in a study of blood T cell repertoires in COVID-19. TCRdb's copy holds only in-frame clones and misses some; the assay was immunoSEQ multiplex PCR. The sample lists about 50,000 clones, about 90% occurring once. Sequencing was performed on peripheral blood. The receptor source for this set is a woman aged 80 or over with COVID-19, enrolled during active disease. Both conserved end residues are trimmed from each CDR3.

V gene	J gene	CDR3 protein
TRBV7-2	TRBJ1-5	ASSLDESQGVNQPQH
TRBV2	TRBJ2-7	ASTGSHRYEQY
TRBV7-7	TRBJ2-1	ASSLVAGATNEQF
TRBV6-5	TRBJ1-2	ASSYTHWARDGYT
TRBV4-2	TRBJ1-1	ASSQDQGAEAF
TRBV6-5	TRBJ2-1	ASSMAGVSYNEQF
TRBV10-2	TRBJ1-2	ASRDKGPEPHTNYGYT
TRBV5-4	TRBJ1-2	ASSLPGTESNYGYT
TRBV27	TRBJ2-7	ASSPTSGSSYEQY
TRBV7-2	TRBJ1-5	ASTWAPNQPQH
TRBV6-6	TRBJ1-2	ASSYSGTGFHYGYT
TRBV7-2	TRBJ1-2	ASSMPQGGDGYT
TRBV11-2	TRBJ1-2	ASSRGSTNYGYT
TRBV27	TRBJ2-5	ASSKGLAGAQETQY
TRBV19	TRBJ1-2	ASVGDQRRAYGYT
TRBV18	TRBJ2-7	ASSLGQGTYEQY
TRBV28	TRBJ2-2	ASSRLRGGELF
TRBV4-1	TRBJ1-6	ASSQEGQLNSPLH
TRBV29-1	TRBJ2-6	SPKMPGQGPSGANVLT
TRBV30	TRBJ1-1	AWSAGQWMAEAF
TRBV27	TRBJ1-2	ASSPGQILNYGYT
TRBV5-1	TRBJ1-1	ASSTRVTNTEAF
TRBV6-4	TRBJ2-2	ASSALSGANTGELF
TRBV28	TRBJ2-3	ASRDRDRGRRQY
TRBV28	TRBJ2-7	ASHSGMGYEQY
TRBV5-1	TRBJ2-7	ASSLGQGYLSYEQY
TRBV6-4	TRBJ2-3	ASRGTDSLQDTQY
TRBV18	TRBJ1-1	ASSPLPDTEAF
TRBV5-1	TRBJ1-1	ASSLGALNRNTEAF
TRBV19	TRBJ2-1	ASSTGVGGLQEQF
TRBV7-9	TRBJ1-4	ASSPPGQGAFGWDEKLF
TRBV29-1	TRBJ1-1	SAMGQHMNTEAF
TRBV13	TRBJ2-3	ASSSAGGSGTQY
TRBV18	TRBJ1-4	ASSPPKGAIATNEKLF
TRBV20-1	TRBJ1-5	SASLNTGDQPQH
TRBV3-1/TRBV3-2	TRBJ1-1	ASSYNTGSNAEAF
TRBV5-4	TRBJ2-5	ASSLGAGGHQETQY
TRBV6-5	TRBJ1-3	ASRSGGTGNTIY
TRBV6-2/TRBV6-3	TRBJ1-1	ASSWAGVIAEAF
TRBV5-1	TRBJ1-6	ASSPRQGVYNSPLH